The entry below describes one T cell receptor (beta chain). The data originate from a study of blood T cell repertoires in COVID-19. Background on the study: PBMCs, B-cell-depleted T cells, or T cells provided the cDNA or gDNA that made up the material.

The protocol was immunoSEQ multiplex PCR, while the TCRdb copy is restricted to in-frame clones and leaves out a portion. The sample yields a few hundred thousand clones, 84% seen once. The study assigned cohorts using participant-reported clinical history. V lost 4 bases, J lost 5 bases, and 12 bases lay in between. CDR3 length: 13 amino acids. Germline V gene sequence: CDR1 LGHDT, CDR2 YNNKEL (reference sequence). The TCR sequence derives from a woman aged 40 to 55 who had recovered from COVID-19. The V and J genes are TRBV3-1 (or the pseudogene TRBV3-2) and TRBJ2-7, with D unclear. The sample consisted of PBMCs or T cells enriched from blood (not recorded which). The CDR3 DNA reads as TGTGCCAGCAGCCGCGGTCGGTATGACGAGCAGTACTTC. Translation: CASSRGRYDEQYF.